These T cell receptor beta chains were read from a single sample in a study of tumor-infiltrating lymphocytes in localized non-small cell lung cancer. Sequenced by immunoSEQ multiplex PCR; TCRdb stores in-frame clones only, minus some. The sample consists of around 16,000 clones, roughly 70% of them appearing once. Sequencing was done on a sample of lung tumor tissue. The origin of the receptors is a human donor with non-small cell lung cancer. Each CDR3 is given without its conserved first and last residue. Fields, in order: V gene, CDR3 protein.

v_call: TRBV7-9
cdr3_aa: ASSTTGTSEETQY

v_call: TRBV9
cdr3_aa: ASSPSPRTRQY

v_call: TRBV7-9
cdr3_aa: ASSLDRGNEKLF

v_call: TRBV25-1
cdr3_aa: AGLTEQF

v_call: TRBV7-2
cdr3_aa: ASSAGTGTVNQPQH

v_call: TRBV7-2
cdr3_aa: ASSPGAYEQY

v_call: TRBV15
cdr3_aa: ATSSFSSGNTIY

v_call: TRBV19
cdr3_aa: ASSKGSSGANVLT

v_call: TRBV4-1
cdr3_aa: ASSLGGGPLAGRETQY

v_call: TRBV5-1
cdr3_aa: ASSLGTGVYGYT

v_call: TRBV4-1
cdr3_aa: ASSQARRSEAF

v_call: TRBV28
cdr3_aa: AVNSGGVYNEQF

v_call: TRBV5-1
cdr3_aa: ASSLVGEGSYNEQF

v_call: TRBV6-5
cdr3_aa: ASTRKRGQNSPLH

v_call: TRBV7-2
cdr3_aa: ASSSQGLSSGNTIY

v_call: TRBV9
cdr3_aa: ASSELAGADTLDEQF

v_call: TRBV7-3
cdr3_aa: ASSNQLAGNEQF

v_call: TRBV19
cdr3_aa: ASSPGTGGLF

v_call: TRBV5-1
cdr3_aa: ASSLAPSGTSYEQY

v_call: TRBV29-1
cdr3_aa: SDSDPAGDTQY

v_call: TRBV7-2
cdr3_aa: ASSLTGTGDNQPQH

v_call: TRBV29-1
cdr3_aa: SSPRGPSSYNEQF

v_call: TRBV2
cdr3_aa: ASSEGSDEY

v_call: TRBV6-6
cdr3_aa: ASSYSSGIGNTIY

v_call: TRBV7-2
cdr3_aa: ASRLDGRAGETQY

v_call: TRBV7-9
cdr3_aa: ASSLSGVAYEQY

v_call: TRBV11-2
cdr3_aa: ASSPERVGEQY

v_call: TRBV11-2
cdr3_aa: ASSLEPSGWGTDTQY

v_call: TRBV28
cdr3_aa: ASSLTSNNEQF

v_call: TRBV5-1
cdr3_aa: ASRAPSYNSPLH

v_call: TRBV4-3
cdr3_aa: ASSQNGGRTDTQY

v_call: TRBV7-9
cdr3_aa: ASSFGGNSNQPQH

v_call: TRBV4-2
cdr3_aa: ASSRGPPGTSGGGEQF

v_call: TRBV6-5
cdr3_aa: ASSYTTTDQPQH

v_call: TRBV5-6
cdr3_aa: ASSLRTSGETQY

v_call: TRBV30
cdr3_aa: AWSGRILNTEAF

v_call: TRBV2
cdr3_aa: ASSELAGGPDTQY

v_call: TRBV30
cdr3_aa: AWKGAYLNTDTQY

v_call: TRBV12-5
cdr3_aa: ASALGGHTGELF

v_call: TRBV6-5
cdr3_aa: ASKGGVGQPQH

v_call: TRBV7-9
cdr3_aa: ASSLGDVPSPYEQY

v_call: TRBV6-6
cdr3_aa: ASSPLTSGGEQF

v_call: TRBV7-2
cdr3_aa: ASSLATLAGGLGDTQY

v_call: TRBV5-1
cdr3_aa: ASSSGGGGPGNEQF

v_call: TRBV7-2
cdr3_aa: ASSLMAKETQY

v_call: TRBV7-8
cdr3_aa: ASSFGGGYNEQF

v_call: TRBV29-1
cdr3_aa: SVQPGQGTTEAF

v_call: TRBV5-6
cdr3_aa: ASSLRGGSGELF

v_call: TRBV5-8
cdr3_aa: ASSNQQGPGELF

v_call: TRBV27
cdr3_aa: ASSLAARHETQY

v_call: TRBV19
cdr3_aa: ASSRQISMNTEAF

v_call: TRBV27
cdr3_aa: ASSLLAGGGTGELF

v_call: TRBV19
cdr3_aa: ASSRTGGDYGYT

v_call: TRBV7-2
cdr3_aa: ASSPKSVDTQY

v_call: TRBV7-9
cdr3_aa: ASSLAPGIDEKLF